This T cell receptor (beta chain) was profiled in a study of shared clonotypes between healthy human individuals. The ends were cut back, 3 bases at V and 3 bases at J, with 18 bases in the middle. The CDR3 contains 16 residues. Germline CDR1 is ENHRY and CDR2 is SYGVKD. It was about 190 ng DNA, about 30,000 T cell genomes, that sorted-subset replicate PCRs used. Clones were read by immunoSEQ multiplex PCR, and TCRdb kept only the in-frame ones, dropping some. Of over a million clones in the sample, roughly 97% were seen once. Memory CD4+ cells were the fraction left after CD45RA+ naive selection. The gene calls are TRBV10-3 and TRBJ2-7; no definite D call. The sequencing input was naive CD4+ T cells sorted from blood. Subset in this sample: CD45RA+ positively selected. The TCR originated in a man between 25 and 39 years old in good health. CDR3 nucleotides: TGTGCCATCAGTGAATTCATTAACGGCCCGAGCTACGAGCAGTACTTC. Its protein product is CAISEFINGPSYEQYF.